The 11 T cell receptor beta chains in this list originate from one sample, sequenced in a study of T-cell reconstitution after alpha-beta-depleted transplantation in children. As it was prepared, the TCRbeta library received unique molecular identifiers. In TCRdb, the PCR reads were re-called with MiXCR into one record per CDR3 protein. The sample lists about 240,000 distinct CDR3 sequences; about 26% were seen once. Sequences were derived from PBMCs, sampled before TCRalphabeta/CD19-depleted stem cell transplant. The receptors originated from a girl aged 2 to 10 with Fanconi anemia, due to receive a stem cell transplant.

V is TRBV5-5 and J is TRBJ1-1, with D possibly being TRBD1 (5 bases). This CDR3 has 15 residues. With 0 bases removed from V and 1 base from J, the gap between germline ends came to 10 bases. CDR1 and CDR2 from the germline V gene are SGHKS and YYEKEE (reference sequence). The CDR3 DNA is TGTGCCAGCAGCTTGGTTAGGGGCAGGAACACTGAAGCTTTCTTT. Its translation: CASSLVRGRNTEAFF.

The rearrangement joins TRBV18 to TRBJ2-3; a weak D match, TRBD2 (5 bases). Trimming pared 3 bases from V and 2 bases from J, leaving 18 bases between. This CDR3 is 17 amino acids long. The germline gives CDR1 KGHSH, CDR2 LQKENI. The CDR3 DNA reads as TGTGCCAGCTCACCTTCTTCGGCCCTAGACTACACAGATACGCAGTATTTT. Protein sequence: CASSPSSALDYTDTQYF.

There are many counts of this clonotype. V is TRBV29-1 and J is TRBJ2-3; no clear D. Trimming took 5 bases from V and 6 from J, leaving 6 bases between them. In germline, CDR1 is SQVTM, CDR2 ANQGSEA. The CDR3 has 10 residues. The CDR3 region has the DNA TGCAGCGTTAGTAGCGATACGCAGTATTTT. The encoded protein is CSVSSDTQYF.

In its sample, this clonotype was seen many times. This sequence joins TRBV29-1 and TRBJ2-6, with a weak D call TRBD1 (5 bases). Trimming pared 4 bases from V and 1 base from J, leaving 8 bases between. The CDR3 is made up of 14 amino acids. Looked up from germline, CDR1 is SQVTM and CDR2 is ANQGSEA. The CDR3 nucleotides read TGCAGCGTTGTGCCAGGGTCTGGGGCCAACGTCCTGACTTTC. It translates to CSVVPGSGANVLTF.

This clonotype has at least ten counts. V and J are TRBV12-3 or TRBV12-4 and TRBJ2-7; TRBD1 is a possible D gene (5 bases). Trimming took 7 bases from V and 4 from J, leaving 17 bases between them. The CDR3 covers 14 residues. CDR3 residues: CASKPVGQGYEQYF. The CDR3 region has the DNA TGTGCCAGCAAACCTGTAGGGCAGGGTTACGAGCAGTACTTC.

J is TRBJ2-7 and V is TRBV20-1, with D maybe TRBD1 (6 bases). Germline CDR1 DFQATT, CDR2 SNEGSKA (reference sequence). V shed 1 base and J shed 12 bases, with 16 bases lying between them. There are 12 residues in the CDR3. Here the CDR3 reads CSARGQQGLRYF. The CDR3 DNA sequence: TGCAGTGCTAGAGGCCAACAGGGTCTTAGGTACTTC.

This sequence joins TRBV7-2 and TRBJ2-3; TRBD2 is a possible D gene (5 bases). The V gene's germline CDR1 is SGHTA and CDR2 FQGNSA. Trimming left V 2 bases short and J 6 bases short, with 21 bases between. This CDR3 is 17 amino acids long. CDR3: CASSLMAAVFSGDTQYF. CDR3 in DNA: TGTGCCAGCAGCTTAATGGCAGCGGTCTTTAGTGGGGATACGCAGTATTTT.

This clonotype was recorded a few times. The chain has TRBV6-5 and TRBJ2-1; D is unresolved. The CDR3 runs 13 residues. Per germline, CDR1 MNHEY and CDR2 SVGAGI. Trimming removed 2 bases at V and 9 bases at J, with 11 bases between. For the CDR3, the DNA is TGTGCCAGCAGTTACGCTAGAATCGGTGAGCAGTTCTTC. It encodes CASSYARIGEQFF.

The CDR3 sequence: CASSLAAIGAKNIQYF. CDR3 in DNA: TGTGCCAGCAGCTTAGCTGCTATAGGGGCCAAAAACATTCAGTACTTC. The V gene is TRBV7-2, the J gene TRBJ2-4; D is undetermined. V shed 0 bases and J shed 1 base, with 10 bases lying between them. CDR3 length: 16 residues. Germline V CDR1 and CDR2: SGHTA, FQGNSA.

This clonotype was seen only a few times. The chain uses TRBV28 and TRBJ2-3, with 7 bases that match TRBD2. Per the germline V gene, CDR1 is MDHEN and CDR2 is SYDVKM. CDR3 length equals 13 residues. V trimming: 8 bases; J trimming: 2 bases; junction bases outside the gene matches: 4. As DNA, the CDR3 is TGTGCCAGCCGGACTAGAGTCACAGATACGCAGTATTTT. It specifies CASRTRVTDTQYF.

The chain combines TRBV18 with TRBJ2-7; TRBD2 matches 9 bases. The CDR3 consists of 16 residues. Germline V CDR1 and CDR2: KGHSH, LQKENI. V lost 2 bases to trimming and J lost 6 bases; unmatched junction nucleotides: 11. The CDR3: CASSPYGTSYSVEQYF. In nucleotides, the CDR3 is TGTGCCAGCTCACCATACGGGACTAGCTATTCGGTCGAGCAGTACTTC. Full variable domain (outside the CDR3, taken from reference TRBV18 and TRBJ2-7): NAGVMQNPRHLVRRRGQEARLRCSPMKGHSHVYWYRQLPEEGLKFMVYLQKENIIDESGMPKERFSAEFPKEGPSILRIQQVVRGDSAAYFCASSPYGTSYSVEQYFGPGTRLTVT.